The T cell receptor beta chain described here comes from a study of cytomegalovirus exposure and HLA in healthy donors. In the study overall: There were over 350 genotyped donors. Of these, roughly 82% fell in the genetic ancestry cluster associated with self-reported Caucasian donors. Study-wide findings and caveats: The study reported that TCR beta sequences accurately predicted HLA-A and HLA-B alleles in most subjects. In a later analysis, at a false discovery rate of 0.05, 15,000 to 20,000 TCR beta sequences were associated with HLA alleles.

Healthy bone marrow donors made up the donors. The germline V gene has CDR1 MNHEY and CDR2 SMNVEV (reference sequence). The CDR3 has 14 amino acids. This PCR relied on a set of 60 Vbeta primers and 13 Jbeta primers. This table comes from immunoSEQ multiplex PCR, and its TCRdb copy is limited to in-frame clones, with some not included. The table includes some 150,000 clones, around 75% detected once. Details on this clone: Its antigen is not known. Relative to the germline gene, one junction end is altered; a read error may explain this.

The receptor was derived from a man aged 30 to 39 in good health and CMV-seronegative. The sample was PBMCs. The chain uses TRBV27 and TRBJ1-3, with D unclear. For the CDR3, the DNA is TGTACCAGCAGTTCGCACAGCTCTGGAAACACCATATATTTT. Protein: CTSSSHSSGNTIYF.